These 20 T cell receptor beta chains were sequenced from one sample in a study of blood T cell repertoires in COVID-19. Sequenced by immunoSEQ multiplex PCR; TCRdb stores in-frame clones only, minus some. The table has around 450,000 clones, 87% seen once. The sequenced sample was PBMCs or T cells enriched from blood (not recorded which). These receptors originate from a woman aged 18-29 years who had recovered from COVID-19.

This clone was picked up one time. The chain has TRBV13 and TRBJ2-5; the D gene is possibly TRBD1 (6 bases). This CDR3 contains 14 residues. CDR1 PRHDT and CDR2 FYEKMQ come from the germline V gene (reference sequence). V was pared by 4 bases and J by 9 bases, with 18 bases between. The CDR3 here is CASSSNGTLGSQYF. The CDR3 coding sequence is TGTGCCAGCAGCTCGAATGGGACATTAGGGTCCCAGTACTTC.

This clone appeared once. The chain joins TRBV30 to TRBJ1-1; no reliable D call. Germline V gives CDR1 GTSNPN, CDR2 SVGIG (reference sequence). With 3 bases removed from V and 7 bases from J, the gap between germline ends came to 18 bases. This CDR3 comprises 14 residues. The CDR3 DNA reads TGTGCCTGGAGGAGACCGGGTGCCCTCTATGAAGCTTTCTTT. Translation: CAWRRPGALYEAFF.

V and J are TRBV11-3 and TRBJ2-1; D remains ambiguous. V shed 5 bases and J shed 10 bases, with 24 bases lying between them. The CDR3 is 16 amino acids. The germline CDR1 and CDR2 sequences are SGHNT and YENEEA. The CDR3 DNA follows: TGTGCCAGCAGCCGAGATTCCTACTCATCCGCGGCGGAGCAGTTCTTC. It is translated as CASSRDSYSSAAEQFF.

This sequence joins TRBV2 and TRBJ2-7; 7 bases align to TRBD1. CDR1 is SNHLY and CDR2 is FYNNEI in the germline V gene. The CDR3 loop spans 12 amino acids. V dropped 7 bases and J dropped 2; count of bases not matched to a gene: 2. The CDR3 coding sequence is TGTGCCAGCAACAGGGGCGCCTACGAGCAGTACTTC. Residues: CASNRGAYEQYF. Supplemented by reference TRBV2 and TRBJ2-7, the full variable domain reads EPEVTQTPSHQVTQMGQEVILRCVPISNHLYFYWYRQILGQKVEFLVSFYNNEISEKSEIFDDQFSVERPDGSNFTLKIRSTKLEDSAMYFCASNRGAYEQYFGPGTRLTVT.

The chain carries TRBV29-1 and TRBJ1-2; 7 bases match TRBD1. This CDR3 contains 15 residues. CDR1 is SQVTM and CDR2 is ANQGSEA in the germline V gene. J lost 2 bases, V lost 6 bases, and 12 bases had no gene match. As DNA, the CDR3 is TGCAGCGTAACCAATAGACAGGGTAGAAACTATGGCTACACCTTC. It is translated as CSVTNRQGRNYGYTF.

The chain is built from TRBV18 and TRBJ1-4; 8 positions match TRBD1. This CDR3 region has 15 residues. Germline CDR1 KGHSH, CDR2 LQKENI. After removal of 5 bases from V and 3 bases from J, the junction contained 5 bases not matched to a gene. CDR3 nucleotide sequence: TGTGCCAGCTCATCGTGGACAGGGCCTAATGAAAAACTGTTTTTT. The encoded protein is CASSSWTGPNEKLFF.

The chain combines TRBV4-1 with TRBJ1-2, with 7 bases identical to TRBD1. The ends lost 0 bases at V and 7 bases at J; junction bases unmatched: 8. The CDR3 is 15 amino acids. Germline V lookup: CDR1 MGHRA, CDR2 YSYEKL. The CDR3, as DNA: TGCGCCAGCAGCCAAGATAACACAGGGGAGATTGGCTACACCTTC. Its translation: CASSQDNTGEIGYTF.

The genes are TRBV3-1 (or the pseudogene TRBV3-2) and TRBJ2-1; D not resolved. Germline values: CDR1 LGHDT, CDR2 YNNKEL (reference sequence). The ends were cut back, 4 bases at V and 2 bases at J, with 18 bases in the middle. There are 17 residues in the CDR3. For the CDR3, the DNA is TGTGCCAGCAGCCCCCCCTCCGAAGCCATTGCCTACAATGAGCAGTTCTTC. Translation: CASSPPSEAIAYNEQFF.

J is TRBJ1-5 and V is TRBV5-1; TRBD1 aligns across 7 bases. The germline gives CDR1 SGHRS, CDR2 YFSETQ. V lost 5 bases, J lost 2 bases, and 16 bases stayed unmatched. This CDR3 is 18 amino acids long. The CDR3 reads CASSPRAKDRAGNQPQHF. The DNA for the CDR3 is TGCGCCAGCAGTCCTCGCGCCAAAGACAGGGCCGGCAATCAGCCCCAGCATTTT.

This clone was observed a few times. This chain joins TRBV4-1 and TRBJ2-4, with 7 bases lining up with TRBD1. Trimming removed 1 base from V and 5 bases from J; junction bases left unmatched: 5. CDR3 length: 15 amino acids. The germline V gene encodes CDR1 MGHRA and CDR2 YSYEKL. The CDR3 nucleotides read TGCGCCAGCAGCCAAGGGACTGACAGGGAAAACATTCAGTACTTC. This encodes CASSQGTDRENIQYF.

This clone appeared once. The V call is TRBV3-1 (or the pseudogene TRBV3-2), the J call TRBJ2-7, with 9 bases identical to TRBD2. The V segment lost 4 bases and the J segment 0 bases; nucleotides outside the gene matches: 7. The CDR3 covers 16 residues. Germline V gene sequence: CDR1 LGHDT, CDR2 YNNKEL (reference sequence). The DNA for the CDR3 is TGTGCCAGCAGCCTGTGGACTAGCGTCCCCTCCTACGAGCAGTACTTC. It encodes CASSLWTSVPSYEQYF.

This chain uses TRBV29-1 with TRBJ2-3; 8 bases are a match to TRBD2. V dropped 5 bases and J dropped 6; count of bases not matched to a gene: 7. Germline values: CDR1 SQVTM, CDR2 ANQGSEA. The CDR3 totals 13 residues. CDR3 nucleotides: TGCAGCGTTATCCCACGGGGGGGTGATACGCAGTATTTT. Its translation is CSVIPRGGDTQYF.

The chain combines TRBV7-9 with TRBJ1-1; D is uncertain. V was trimmed by 5 bases and J by 4 bases, leaving 14 bases between them. The CDR3 length is 14 residues. The germline CDR1 and CDR2 sequences are SEHNR and FQNEAQ (reference sequence). CDR3 sequence: CASSQVAGGTEAFF. CDR3 sequence (DNA): TGTGCCAGCAGCCAAGTAGCGGGCGGCACTGAAGCTTTCTTT.

This clone was seen a few times. The chain employs TRBV14 and TRBJ1-6, with D possibly TRBD1 on 6 matching bases. Looked up from germline, CDR1 is SGHDN and CDR2 is FVKESK. The CDR3 length is 19 residues. The ends were cut back, 0 bases at V and 0 bases at J, with 15 bases in the middle. The DNA for the CDR3 is TGTGCCAGCAGCCAAGATTTACAGGGACCTTCCTCCTATAATTCACCCCTCCACTTT. Translating gives CASSQDLQGPSSYNSPLHF.

The rearrangement uses TRBV7-9 and TRBJ1-6; possible D gene TRBD1, 6 bases. The germline gives CDR1 SEHNR, CDR2 FQNEAQ (reference sequence). The CDR3 is 16 residues long. Trimming took off 5 bases at V and 7 bases at J, with 18 bases between the two ends. CDR3 in amino acids: CASSPDGGATNSPLHF. CDR3 coding DNA: TGTGCCAGCAGCCCCGACGGGGGGGCTACCAATTCACCCCTCCACTTT.

The chain uses TRBV9 and TRBJ2-3; tentatively, D is TRBD2 (5 bases). Trimming shortened V by 4 bases and J by 8 bases, and 20 bases separated the two germline ends. Germline CDR1 and CDR2: SGDLS and YYNGEE. The CDR3 totals 15 residues. As DNA, the CDR3 is TGTGCCAGCAGCCCCGACCCCACCGGGATCGCTACGCAGTATTTT. Protein product: CASSPDPTGIATQYF.

This chain links TRBV24-1 with TRBJ2-7; 9 bases map to TRBD1. V dropped 3 bases and J dropped 4; count of bases not matched to a gene: 6. The CDR3 is made up of 15 amino acids. Germline V CDR1 and CDR2: KGHDR, SFDVKD. The CDR3 region has the DNA TGTGCCACCAGTGATCGGGACAGGGCGGGGTACGAGCAGTACTTC. Protein: CATSDRDRAGYEQYF.

The genes are TRBV2 and TRBJ2-3; 9 positions agree with TRBD1. The J segment lost 9 bases and the V segment lost 4 bases, leaving 5 bases of the junction unmatched. The germline V gene has CDR1 SNHLY and CDR2 FYNNEI. This CDR3 spans 13 amino acids. The CDR3 DNA follows: TGTGCCAGCAGTGTCGAGGGACAGGGAACGCAGTATTTT. Its translation: CASSVEGQGTQYF.

The sample holds a few counts of this clone. The chain has TRBV19 and TRBJ1-2, with a possible D match to TRBD1 (6 bases). The germline V and J ends were trimmed by 5 bases and 2 bases, with 9 bases remaining between them. Per germline, CDR1 LNHDA and CDR2 SQIVND (reference sequence). The CDR3 totals 13 residues. The CDR3 DNA follows: TGTGCCAGTAGTTACAGGGAAAACTATGGCTACACCTTC. Its protein is CASSYRENYGYTF.

This chain uses TRBV5-6 with TRBJ2-5; weak D call: TRBD1 (7 bases). V was cut by 2 bases and J by 12 bases, with 23 bases left in between. From germline, CDR1 is SGHDT and CDR2 YYEEEE. The CDR3 extends over 15 amino acids. CDR3 DNA sequence: TGTGCCAGCAGCTTCCCAGGGGGGACGATAAAGAGCGAGTACTTC. Protein: CASSFPGGTIKSEYF. The whole variable domain, filled in from reference TRBV5-6 and TRBJ2-5, reads DAGVTQSPTHLIKTRGQQVTLRCSPKSGHDTVSWYQQALGQGPQFIFQYYEEEERQRGNFPDRFSGHQFPNYSSELNVNALLLGDSALYLCASSFPGGTIKSEYFGPGTRLLVL.